This T cell receptor (beta chain) was sequenced in a study of cytomegalovirus exposure and HLA in healthy donors. In nominal health when sampled, donors likely had unrecorded immune exposures nonetheless. The CDR3 has 16 residues. The germline gives CDR1 LGHNA, CDR2 YSLEER. Trimming shortened V by 0 bases and J by 0 bases, and 10 bases separated the two germline ends. Regarding the study as a whole: Three chains tied to CMV proved CMV antigen-specific in vitro. Within an earlier analysis, most TCR beta V segments proved productive either about 87% or about 30% of the time.

As for this clone: Its antigen remains unidentified.

Vbeta (60) and Jbeta (13) primers were used in the PCR. The data were produced by immunoSEQ multiplex PCR, yet TCRdb's version contains in-frame clones alone and is incomplete. The sample contains 110,000 to 150,000 clones, just under 70% of which appear only once. The TCR comes from a man in his fifties or sixties in good health and CMV-seronegative. The chain uses TRBV4-3 and TRBJ2-3, with D perhaps TRBD1 (5 bases). The material sequenced was PBMCs. The CDR3 is CASSQDRAASTDTQYF. The CDR3, as DNA: TGCGCCAGCAGCCAAGACAGGGCGGCTAGCACAGATACGCAGTATTTT.